A single sample is the source of the 16 T cell receptor beta chains below, sequenced in a study of shared clonotypes between healthy human individuals. Sequencing was performed with immunoSEQ multiplex PCR; in TCRdb, only in-frame clones are kept and a portion is missing. The sample consists of 300,000 to 400,000 clones, 80% to 90% of them appearing once. Sequencing was performed on memory CD8+ T cells sorted from blood. The sample's subset: CD45RO+ cells pooled with CCR7-negative TemRA cells. The source is a man younger than 30 in good health.

This clone has ten or more counts. The chain joins TRBV9 to TRBJ1-6, with D unclear. The germline V gene has CDR1 SGDLS and CDR2 YYNGEE. The V end lost 3 bases, the J end lost 9 bases, and 16 bases lay between the germline ends. This CDR3 comprises 15 residues. DNA for the CDR3: TGTGCCAGCAGCGCAGTGTGGGATCTGAGTTCACCCCTCCACTTT. It translates to CASSAVWDLSSPLHF.

The chain is built from TRBV27 and TRBJ1-1, with TRBD1 matching over 7 bases. Germline CDR1 and CDR2: MNHEY and SMNVEV (reference sequence). CDR3 size: 14 residues. With 2 bases clipped from V and 1 base from J, the junction kept 1 base outside the gene matches. The CDR3 DNA follows: TGTGCCAGCAGTTTAAGACAGGGGAACACTGAAGCTTTCTTT. Encoded protein: CASSLRQGNTEAFF.

J is TRBJ1-2 and V is TRBV6-1; D gene ambiguous. The V gene lost 2 bases and the J gene lost 2 bases, with 21 bases spanning the gap. The CDR3 is 18 amino acids. The germline CDR1 and CDR2 sequences are MNHNS and SASEGT. The CDR3 spells CASSEPRRTSRSNYGYTF. The CDR3, as DNA: TGTGCCAGCAGTGAACCTCGGAGGACCTCGAGATCCAACTATGGCTACACCTTC.

This chain connects TRBV9 to TRBJ2-7; tentatively, D is TRBD1 or TRBD2 (6 bases each). V was pared by 3 bases and J by 7 bases, with 14 bases between. The CDR3 runs to 13 residues. Germline V gene lookup returns CDR1 SGDLS and CDR2 YYNGEE. The CDR3: CASSAWGAREQYF. The CDR3 DNA is TGTGCCAGCAGCGCCTGGGGGGCGAGAGAGCAGTACTTC.

V is TRBV28 and J is TRBJ1-1; 7 bases are a match to TRBD1. Germline CDR1 reads MDHEN; CDR2 reads SYDVKM. This CDR3 is built from 14 residues. V was pared by 6 bases and J by 1 base, with 5 bases of the junction left unmatched. The CDR3, as DNA: TGTGCCAGCAGAGACAGGGCTGAGAACACTGAAGCTTTCTTT. The encoded protein is CASRDRAENTEAFF.

V and J are TRBV7-9 and TRBJ2-7; D is uncertain. This CDR3 is built from 14 residues. With 1 base removed from V and 3 bases from J, the gap between germline ends came to 10 bases. The germline V gene has CDR1 SEHNR and CDR2 FQNEAQ (reference sequence). The DNA for the CDR3 is TGTGCCAGCAGCTTAGAGGCCGCAAGCTACGAGCAGTACTTC. Its translation: CASSLEAASYEQYF.

The CDR3 region is CASSAPSGSYEQYF. CDR3 sequence (DNA): TGTGCCAGCAGCGCTCCCTCGGGGTCCTACGAGCAGTACTTC. The chain joins TRBV7-9 to TRBJ2-7, with D perhaps matching TRBD2 (5 bases). CDR1 and CDR2 (germline): SEHNR, FQNEAQ (reference sequence). Deletions cut 5 bases from V and 1 base from J, with 12 bases between. This CDR3 is 14 amino acids long.

The CDR3 here is CASSLAPGQPSGPQHF. CDR3 coding DNA: TGTGCCAGCAGCTTAGCGCCGGGACAGCCAAGTGGGCCCCAGCATTTT. This chain joins TRBV7-8 and TRBJ1-5, with 7 bases that match TRBD1. With V trimmed by 0 bases and J by 9 bases, 11 bases remained unmatched. The CDR3 extends over 16 amino acids. CDR1 SGHVS and CDR2 FQNEAQ come from the germline V gene.

DNA of the CDR3: TGTGCCAGCAGTGAATATAATTCACCCCTCCACTTT. Amino acid sequence: CASSEYNSPLHF. V usage is TRBV6-1 and J usage is TRBJ1-6, with D uncertain. Germline assignment: CDR1 MNHNS and CDR2 SASEGT. The CDR3 runs to 12 residues. The V gene lost 2 bases and the J gene lost 4 bases, with 0 bases spanning the gap.

As for this clone: A junction boundary mismatches the germline segment, possibly from a read error. The chain has TRBV6-1 and TRBJ2-7, with D possibly TRBD1 on 5 matching bases. This CDR3 has 15 amino acids. Germline V gene lookup returns CDR1 MNHNS and CDR2 SASEGT. In nucleotides, the CDR3 is TGTGCCAGCAGGGAAGGTCAGGGAAGGCGTTACGAGCAGTACTTC. Its translation is CASREGQGRRYEQYF.

This clone was recorded only once. The V gene is TRBV7-9, the J gene TRBJ2-3; the D is unclear. Germline CDR1 and CDR2: SEHNR and FQNEAQ (reference sequence). This CDR3 region has 14 residues. The V gene lost 1 base and the J gene lost 0 bases, with 5 bases spanning the gap. DNA for the CDR3: TGTGCCAGCAGCTTAGTCAGAAGCACAGATACGCAGTATTTT. It yields the protein CASSLVRSTDTQYF. Full variable domain (outside the CDR3, taken from reference TRBV7-9 and TRBJ2-3): DTGVSQNPRHKITKRGQNVTFRCDPISEHNRLYWYRQTLGQGPEFLTYFQNEAQLEKSRLLSDRFSAERPKGSFSTLEIQRTEQGDSAMYLCASSLVRSTDTQYFGPGTRLTVL.

A single count supports this clone. The same CDR3 can be traced to other DNA sequences in this sample. This rearrangement joins TRBV7-9 to TRBJ2-5; 7 positions agree with TRBD2. Germline CDR1 is SEHNR and CDR2 is FQNEAQ (reference sequence). The CDR3 covers 13 residues. J was trimmed by 4 bases and V by 5 bases; bases with no gene match: 4. This CDR3 is CASSPRGGETQYF. CDR3 DNA: TGTGCCAGCAGCCCCCGCGGGGGAGAGACCCAGTACTTC.

In this sample, this clone turned up many times. The V and J genes are TRBV2 and TRBJ2-3; D gene uncertain. CDR1 is SNHLY, CDR2 FYNNEI, per germline. This CDR3 contains 15 residues. V was shortened by 3 bases and J by 2 bases, with 12 bases between the two germline ends. The CDR3 reads CASSDPDKHTDTQYF. The DNA for the CDR3 is TGTGCCAGCAGTGACCCCGACAAACACACAGATACGCAGTATTTT.

This chain connects TRBV6-1 to TRBJ2-7, with D unresolved. V lost 3 bases, J lost 3 bases, and 6 bases lay in between. Germline loops: CDR1 MNHNS, CDR2 SASEGT. The CDR3 runs 12 residues. In DNA form, the CDR3 reads TGTGCCAGCAGTGATCTTTTCTACGAGCAGTACTTC. Its protein product is CASSDLFYEQYF.

In its sample, this clone was seen once. The rearrangement uses TRBV4-1 and TRBJ1-3; D is perhaps TRBD1 (5 bases). Deletions cut 3 bases from V and 1 base from J, with 10 bases between. This CDR3 is 15 amino acids long. Germline V gene sequence: CDR1 MGHRA, CDR2 YSYEKL. The CDR3 loop reads CASSHGAGSGNTIYF. In DNA, the CDR3 is TGCGCCAGCAGCCATGGGGCAGGATCTGGAAACACCATATATTTT.

This chain connects TRBV28 to TRBJ2-7; D is unresolved. The CDR3 loop spans 13 amino acids. Germline CDR1 is MDHEN and CDR2 is SYDVKM. Trimming took 5 bases from V and 7 from J, leaving 15 bases between them. This CDR3 reads CASSLDPLGEQYF. The CDR3 DNA sequence: TGTGCCAGCAGTCTCGACCCATTGGGGGAGCAGTACTTC.